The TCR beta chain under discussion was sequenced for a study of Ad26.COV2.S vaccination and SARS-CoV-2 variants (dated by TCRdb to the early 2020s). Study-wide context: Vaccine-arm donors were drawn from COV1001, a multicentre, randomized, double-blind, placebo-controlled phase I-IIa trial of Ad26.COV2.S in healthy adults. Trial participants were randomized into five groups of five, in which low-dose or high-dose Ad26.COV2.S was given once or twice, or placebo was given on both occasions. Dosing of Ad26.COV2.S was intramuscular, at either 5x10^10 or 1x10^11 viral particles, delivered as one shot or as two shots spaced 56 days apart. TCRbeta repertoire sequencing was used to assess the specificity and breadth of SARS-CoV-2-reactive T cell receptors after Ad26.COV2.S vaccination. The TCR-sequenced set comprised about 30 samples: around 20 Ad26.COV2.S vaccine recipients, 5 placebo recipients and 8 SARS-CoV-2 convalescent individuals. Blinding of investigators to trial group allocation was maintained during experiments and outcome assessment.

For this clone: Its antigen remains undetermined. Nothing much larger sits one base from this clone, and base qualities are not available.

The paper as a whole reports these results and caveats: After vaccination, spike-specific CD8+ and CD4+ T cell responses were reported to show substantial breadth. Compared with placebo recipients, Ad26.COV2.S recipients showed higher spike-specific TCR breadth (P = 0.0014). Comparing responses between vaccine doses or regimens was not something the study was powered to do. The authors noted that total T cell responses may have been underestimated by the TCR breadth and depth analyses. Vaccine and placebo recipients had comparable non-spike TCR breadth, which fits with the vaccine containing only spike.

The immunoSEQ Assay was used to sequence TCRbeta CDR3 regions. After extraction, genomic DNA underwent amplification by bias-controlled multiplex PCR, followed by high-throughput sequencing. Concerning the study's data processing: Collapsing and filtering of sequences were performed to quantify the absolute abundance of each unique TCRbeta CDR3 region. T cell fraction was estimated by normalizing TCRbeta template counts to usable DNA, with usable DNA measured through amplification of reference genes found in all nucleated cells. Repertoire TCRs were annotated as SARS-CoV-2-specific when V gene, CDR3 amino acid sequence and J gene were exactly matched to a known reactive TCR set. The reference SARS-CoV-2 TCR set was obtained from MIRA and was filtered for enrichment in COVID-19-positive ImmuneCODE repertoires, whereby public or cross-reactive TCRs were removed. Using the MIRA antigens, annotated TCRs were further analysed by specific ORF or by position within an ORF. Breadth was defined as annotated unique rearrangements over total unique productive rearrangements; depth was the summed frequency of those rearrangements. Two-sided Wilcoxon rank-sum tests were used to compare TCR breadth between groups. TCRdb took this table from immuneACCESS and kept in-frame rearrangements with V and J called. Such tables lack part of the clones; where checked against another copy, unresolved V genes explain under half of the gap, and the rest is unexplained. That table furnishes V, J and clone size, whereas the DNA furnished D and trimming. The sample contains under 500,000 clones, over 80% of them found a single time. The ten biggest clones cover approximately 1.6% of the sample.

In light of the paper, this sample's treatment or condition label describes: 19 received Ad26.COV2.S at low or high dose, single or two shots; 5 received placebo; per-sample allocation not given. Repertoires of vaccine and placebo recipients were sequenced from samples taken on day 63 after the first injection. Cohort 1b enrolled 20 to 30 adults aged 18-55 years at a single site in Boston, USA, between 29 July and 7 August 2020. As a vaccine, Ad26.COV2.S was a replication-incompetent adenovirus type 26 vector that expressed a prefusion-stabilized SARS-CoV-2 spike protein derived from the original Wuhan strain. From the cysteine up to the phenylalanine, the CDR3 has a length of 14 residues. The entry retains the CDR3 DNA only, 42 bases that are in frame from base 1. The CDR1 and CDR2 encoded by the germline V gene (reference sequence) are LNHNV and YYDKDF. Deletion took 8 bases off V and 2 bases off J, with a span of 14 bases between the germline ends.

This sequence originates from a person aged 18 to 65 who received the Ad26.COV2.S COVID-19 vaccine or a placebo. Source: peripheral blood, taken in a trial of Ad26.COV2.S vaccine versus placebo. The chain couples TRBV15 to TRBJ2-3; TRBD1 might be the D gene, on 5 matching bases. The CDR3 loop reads CATGTATATDTQYF. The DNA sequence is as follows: TGTGCCACCGGAACAGCGACAGCCACAGATACGCAGTATTTT.